Listed below are T cell receptor beta chains from one sample, sequenced in a study of T cells after yellow fever vaccination. In TCRdb, the 5' RACE reads were re-called with MiXCR into one record per CDR3 protein. Counted here are 95,000 to 100,000 distinct CDR3 sequences, roughly 5.2% occurring once; the ten biggest clones make up 35% to 50%. Sequences were derived from CD8+ T cells sorted from PBMCs, sampled 10 days after the yellow fever booster vaccination. The receptors stem from a man between 18 and 35 years old who received the YFV17D yellow fever vaccine. Both conserved end residues are part of each CDR3. Fields, in order: D gene, V gene, J gene, clone size, CDR3 protein, CDR3 DNA. The D gene is left open where the match is weak. A clone size is listed for some rows: how often the clone was seen (once, few, many), or a class if it is expanded.

NA	TRBV27	TRBJ2-6	many	CASMSGANVLTF	TGTGCCAGCATGTCTGGGGCCAACGTCCTGACTTTC
NA	TRBV11-2	TRBJ2-2	NA	CASSFILSAGGFNTGELFF	TGTGCCAGCAGCTTTATCCTGTCCGCCGGGGGATTTAACACCGGGGAGCTGTTTTTT
NA	TRBV4-1	TRBJ2-2	few	CASRQNPGQNTGELFF	TGCGCCAGCAGGCAAAACCCGGGACAGAACACCGGGGAGCTGTTTTTT
NA	TRBV12-3/TRBV12-4	TRBJ1-1	few	CASSGRGFEAFF	TGTGCCAGCAGTGGTAGGGGGTTTGAAGCTTTCTTT
NA	TRBV6-1	TRBJ1-4	few	CASSEGSTFYEKLFF	TGTGCCAGCAGTGAGGGGAGTACCTTTTATGAAAAACTGTTTTTT
TRBD1	TRBV7-9	TRBJ2-5	many	CASSYEGGVETQYF	TGTGCCAGCAGCTACGAAGGGGGCGTTGAGACCCAGTACTTC
TRBD1	TRBV4-1	TRBJ2-2	many	CASSQAPDRGPSGTGELFF	TGCGCCAGCAGCCAAGCTCCGGACAGGGGGCCCTCGGGCACCGGGGAGCTGTTTTTT
NA	TRBV12-3/TRBV12-4	TRBJ2-3	NA	CASSLVTPDSTDTQYF	TGTGCCAGCAGTTTGGTGACCCCGGATAGCACAGATACGCAGTATTTT
NA	TRBV7-2	TRBJ2-1	few	CASSFFAGAYNEQFF	TGTGCCAGCAGCTTTTTTGCGGGGGCGTACAATGAGCAGTTCTTC
TRBD1	TRBV3-1	TRBJ2-5	few	CASSHPVGQGQETQYF	TGTGCCAGCAGCCACCCGGTTGGACAGGGCCAAGAGACCCAGTACTTC
NA	TRBV13	TRBJ2-5	NA	CASSLVGGETQYF	TGTGCCAGCAGCTTAGTTGGGGGAGAGACCCAGTACTTC
NA	TRBV5-1	TRBJ2-3	NA	CARFPDPATDTQYF	TGCGCCCGATTTCCCGACCCCGCCACAGATACGCAGTATTTT
TRBD1	TRBV27	TRBJ2-1	many	CASRQGTSSYNEQFF	TGTGCCAGCAGACAGGGGACGAGCTCCTACAATGAGCAGTTCTTC
TRBD1	TRBV7-2	TRBJ2-1	few	CASSPRDRGYSYNEQFF	TGTGCCAGCAGCCCCCGGGACAGGGGGTATTCCTACAATGAGCAGTTCTTC
NA	TRBV9	TRBJ1-2	few	CASSVSGNYGYTF	TGTGCCAGCAGCGTAAGCGGGAACTATGGCTACACCTTC
NA	TRBV28	TRBJ2-1	few	CASRKIDEQFF	TGTGCCAGCAGGAAGATCGATGAGCAGTTCTTC
TRBD2	TRBV4-1	TRBJ2-5	few	CASSHAGEQETQYF	TGCGCCAGCAGCCACGCGGGGGAACAAGAGACCCAGTACTTC
TRBD2	TRBV25-1	TRBJ2-1	NA	CASSELAGGFYEQFF	TGTGCCAGCAGTGAACTAGCGGGGGGATTCTATGAGCAGTTCTTC
NA	TRBV12-3/TRBV12-4	TRBJ2-3	NA	CASSPLAVAAPGTDTQYF	TGTGCCAGCAGTCCACTAGCAGTTGCAGCACCGGGCACAGATACGCAGTATTTT
NA	TRBV7-2	TRBJ2-3	NA	CASSRPVRTDTQYF	TGTGCCAGCAGCCGACCCGTGCGCACAGATACGCAGTATTTT
NA	TRBV28	TRBJ2-3	few	CASGESGSTDTQYF	TGTGCCAGCGGGGAAAGCGGGAGCACAGATACGCAGTATTTT
NA	TRBV6-5	TRBJ1-2	many	CASSYSSSANYGYTF	TGTGCCAGCAGTTACTCGAGCAGCGCTAACTATGGCTACACCTTC
TRBD2	TRBV9	TRBJ2-3	NA	CASSVMGLRASDTQYF	TGTGCCAGCAGCGTAATGGGACTACGAGCATCGGATACGCAGTATTTT
NA	TRBV7-2	TRBJ1-2	NA	CASSLGGGRPEGYTF	TGTGCCAGCAGCCTGGGGGGGGGGCGCCCCGAAGGCTACACCTTC
NA	TRBV13	TRBJ2-3	few	CASSLEGGRPDTQYF	TGTGCCAGCAGCTTAGAGGGGGGGCGACCAGATACGCAGTATTTT
NA	TRBV5-1	TRBJ1-3	few	CASSLKSSPDTIYF	TGCGCCAGCAGCTTGAAATCGTCGCCGGACACCATATATTTT
TRBD2	TRBV4-1	TRBJ2-1	few	CASSQLREGGNEQFF	TGCGCCAGCAGCCAACTCCGGGAGGGGGGAAATGAGCAGTTCTTC
TRBD2	TRBV18	TRBJ2-5	NA	CASSLNGLAAIEETQYF	TGTGCCAGCTCACTCAACGGACTAGCGGCCATCGAAGAGACCCAGTACTTC
TRBD1	TRBV5-1	TRBJ1-1	NA	CASSPVGGRLNTEAFF	TGCGCCAGCAGCCCAGTAGGGGGCCGATTGAACACTGAAGCTTTCTTT
TRBD2	TRBV15	TRBJ2-1	few	CATSRDTAGGEQFF	TGTGCCACCAGCAGAGATACAGCGGGGGGTGAGCAGTTCTTC
NA	TRBV12-3/TRBV12-4	TRBJ2-3	NA	CASSLQGFDTQYF	TGTGCCAGCAGCCTACAGGGTTTTGATACGCAGTATTTT
NA	TRBV6-6	TRBJ1-3	NA	CASSYGRPGNTIYF	TGTGCCAGCAGTTACGGACGACCTGGAAACACCATATATTTT
TRBD1	TRBV7-2	TRBJ1-2	NA	CAISPRQGFNYGYTF	TGTGCCATCAGCCCCCGACAGGGCTTTAACTATGGCTACACCTTC
NA	TRBV3-1	TRBJ2-3	few	CASSQDDTLAWDTQYF	TGTGCCAGCAGCCAAGATGATACCTTAGCATGGGATACGCAGTATTTT
TRBD1	TRBV6-5	TRBJ1-5	NA	CASRHRGPNQPQHF	TGTGCCAGCAGACACAGGGGACCAAATCAGCCCCAGCATTTT
NA	TRBV5-5	TRBJ2-1	few	CASSLGTSEQFF	TGTGCCAGCAGCTTAGGCACAAGTGAGCAGTTCTTC
NA	TRBV14	TRBJ2-3	few	CASSPTTGRSTDTQYF	TGTGCCAGCAGCCCTACCACAGGGCGAAGCACAGATACGCAGTATTTT
TRBD2	TRBV4-1	TRBJ2-1	few	CASSPPKRASGSNEQFF	TGCGCCAGCAGCCCACCGAAGAGGGCTAGCGGGAGTAATGAGCAGTTCTTC
NA	TRBV12-3/TRBV12-4	TRBJ2-1	many	CASSPTVGGDEQFF	TGTGCCAGCAGTCCGACGGTGGGGGGCGATGAGCAGTTCTTC
NA	TRBV5-5	TRBJ1-2	NA	CASSLYLGSNYGYTF	TGTGCCAGCAGCTTGTATCTGGGGTCCAACTATGGCTACACCTTC
TRBD1	TRBV5-4	TRBJ1-1	NA	CASSFRGRGSNTEAFF	TGTGCCAGCAGCTTTAGGGGGCGCGGGAGTAACACTGAAGCTTTCTTT
TRBD2	TRBV6-4	TRBJ2-3	many	CASAGGALDTQYF	TGTGCCAGCGCCGGGGGGGCCTTAGATACGCAGTATTTT
TRBD1	TRBV5-1	TRBJ2-7	many	CASSSDRVPNEQYF	TGCGCCAGCAGCTCTGACAGGGTGCCGAACGAGCAGTACTTC
NA	TRBV5-5	TRBJ2-7	NA	CASSLSFLVYEQYF	TGTGCCAGCAGCTTGTCATTCTTAGTTTACGAGCAGTACTTC
NA	TRBV11-3	TRBJ2-7	few	CASSRSAGRGGEQYF	TGTGCCAGCAGCAGATCGGCGGGGCGAGGTGGGGAGCAGTACTTC
NA	TRBV4-1	TRBJ1-4	NA	CASSQTGGDEKLFF	TGCGCCAGCAGCCAGACAGGAGGGGATGAAAAACTGTTTTTT
TRBD1	TRBV7-7	TRBJ2-5	NA	CASSSLQGSQETQYF	TGTGCTAGCAGCTCGCTACAGGGGTCGCAAGAGACCCAGTACTTC
TRBD1	TRBV20-1	TRBJ1-5	NA	CSARGIGTVSNQPQHF	TGCAGTGCTAGAGGTATAGGGACAGTTAGCAATCAGCCCCAGCATTTT
NA	TRBV7-3	TRBJ2-5	many	CASSLIGGHQETQYF	TGTGCCAGCAGCTTAATCGGGGGACACCAAGAGACCCAGTACTTC
TRBD1	TRBV9	TRBJ2-2	few	CASSESGTVGTGELFF	TGTGCCAGCAGCGAGTCCGGGACAGTGGGCACCGGGGAGCTGTTTTTT
TRBD1	TRBV4-1	TRBJ2-2	many	CASSQRTGGNGELFF	TGCGCCAGCAGCCAGAGGACAGGGGGCAACGGGGAGCTGTTTTTT